The 10 T cell receptor beta chains reported below all come from one sample, sequenced in a study of cytomegalovirus exposure and HLA in healthy donors. The PCR made use of 60 Vbeta and 13 Jbeta primers. Libraries were prepared by immunoSEQ multiplex PCR; TCRdb keeps only in-frame clonotypes and omits some of them. The sample includes about 120,000 clones, around 74% of them seen just once. The source material was PBMCs. The receptors were gathered from a woman aged 18-29 years in good health and CMV-seronegative.

Written as DNA, the CDR3 is TGTGCCAGCTCCCATATAGAGGGCGAGACCCAGTACTTC. This codes for CASSHIEGETQYF. This chain connects TRBV18 to TRBJ2-5, with a tentative D call TRBD2 (5 bases). CDR1 is KGHSH, CDR2 LQKENI, per germline. The V end was cut by 6 bases, the J end by 5 bases, with 13 bases between. The CDR3 sequence is 13 residues long.

The rearrangement uses TRBV5-4 and TRBJ1-3, with 7 bases that match TRBD1. Germline V gene data show CDR1 as SGHNT and CDR2 as YYREEE (reference sequence). CDR3 length: 13 residues. With 5 bases clipped from V and 4 bases from J, the junction kept 3 bases outside the gene matches. The CDR3 is CASSLQGGNTIYF. In nucleotides, the CDR3 is TGTGCCAGCAGTCTACAGGGGGGAAACACCATATATTTT.

The gene calls are TRBV27 and TRBJ2-3; D remains unclear. The CDR3 extends over 14 amino acids. CDR1 is MNHEY, CDR2 SMNVEV, per germline (reference sequence). Deletions cut 5 bases from V and 0 bases from J, with 9 bases between. Here the CDR3 reads CASSPMSSTDTQYF. The CDR3 DNA reads TGTGCCAGCAGTCCAATGAGTAGCACAGATACGCAGTATTTT.

The rearrangement joins TRBV18 to TRBJ1-1; D unclear. The CDR3 is 15 amino acids. Germline CDR1 reads KGHSH; CDR2 reads LQKENI. Trimming stripped 2 bases from V and 0 bases from J, with 10 bases between. The CDR3 protein is CASSPSDKVNTEAFF. The CDR3 DNA reads TGTGCCAGCTCACCATCCGACAAAGTGAACACTGAAGCTTTCTTT.

This chain joins TRBV5-6 and TRBJ1-2, with D perhaps matching TRBD1 (6 bases). Germline V gives CDR1 SGHDT, CDR2 YYEEEE. With 0 bases removed from V and 2 bases from J, the gap between germline ends came to 8 bases. The CDR3 extends over 14 amino acids. In DNA form, the CDR3 reads TGTGCCAGCAGCTTGGAAGGGACAAACTATGGCTACACCTTC. Protein product: CASSLEGTNYGYTF.

The chain employs TRBV28 and TRBJ2-7; 8 bases line up with TRBD1. The germline CDR1 and CDR2 sequences are MDHEN and SYDVKM. The CDR3 covers 15 residues. V was clipped by 5 bases and J by 3 bases; unmatched bases: 9. In DNA, the CDR3 is TGTGCCAGCAGTACCGGACAGGGAAGCCTCTACGAGCAGTACTTC. This codes for CASSTGQGSLYEQYF.

This clone was counted a single time. The chain has TRBV2 and TRBJ2-7; D is perhaps TRBD2 (5 bases). Germline V gene lookup returns CDR1 SNHLY and CDR2 FYNNEI. The germline V and J ends were trimmed by 4 bases and 4 bases, with 11 bases remaining between them. CDR3 length equals 13 residues. The CDR3 reads CASSGTRIYEQYF. The CDR3 DNA sequence: TGTGCCAGCAGTGGTACTAGAATTTACGAGCAGTACTTC.

The chain employs TRBV5-4 and TRBJ2-1, with 10 bases lining up with TRBD2. The V gene's germline CDR1 is SGHNT and CDR2 YYREEE (reference sequence). The length of the CDR3 is 16 residues. Trimming at V came to 2 bases and at J to 7 bases, leaving 9 bases not matched to a gene. CDR3 sequence reads: CASSFLAGAYPNEQFF. CDR3 nucleotide sequence: TGTGCCAGCAGCTTTCTAGCGGGGGCATACCCAAATGAGCAGTTCTTC. The whole variable domain, remainder taken from reference TRBV5-4 and TRBJ2-1, is ETGVTQSPTHLIKTRGQQVTLRCSSQSGHNTVSWYQQALGQGPQFIFQYYREEENGRGNFPPRFSGLQFPNYSSELNVNALELDDSALYLCASSFLAGAYPNEQFFGPGTRLTVL.

The rearrangement joins TRBV30 to TRBJ1-3, with TRBD1 matching over 9 bases. V lost 0 bases to trimming and J lost 3 bases; unmatched junction nucleotides: 6. The CDR3 is made up of 16 amino acids. The germline V gene has CDR1 GTSNPN and CDR2 SVGIG (reference sequence). CDR3 sequence: CAWSVRDRVRGNTIYF. The CDR3 DNA follows: TGTGCCTGGAGTGTAAGGGACAGGGTACGTGGAAACACCATATATTTT.

This clone was detected a few times. The CDR3 reads CASSPPDGTDTEAFF. Here the CDR3 DNA reads TGTGCCAGCAGCCCGCCCGACGGGACAGACACTGAAGCTTTCTTT. This sequence joins TRBV28 and TRBJ1-1, with 7 bases matching TRBD1. The CDR3 length is 15 residues. V trimming: 6 bases; J trimming: 3 bases; junction bases outside the gene matches: 10. Per germline, CDR1 MDHEN and CDR2 SYDVKM.